The rows below give T cell receptor beta chains drawn from one sample of a study of shared clonotypes between healthy human individuals. Sequencing was performed with immunoSEQ multiplex PCR; in TCRdb, only in-frame clones are kept and a portion is missing. The repertoire holds about 460,000 clones, with roughly four fifths as singletons. Material: PBMCs. These receptors all stem from a woman aged 40 to 50 in good health. Some clones in this sample may be carry-over from other donors' samples. Both conserved end residues are part of each CDR3. D genes are given only for firm matches. Rows give clone size only sometimes, using once, few, many, or a class for an expanded clone.

TRBV7-2	TRBJ2-7	-	-	TGTGCCAGCAGCTTAGGACTAGGATCCTACGAGCAGTACTTC	CASSLGLGSYEQYF
TRBV2	TRBJ2-1	-	many	TGTGCCAGCAGTGGGAATCTAGCGGAGCAGTTCTTC	CASSGNLAEQFF
TRBV6-1	TRBJ1-5	-	-	TGTGCCAGCAGTCAGGACTGGGGTCAGCCCCAGCATTTT	CASSQDWGQPQHF
TRBV7-9	TRBJ1-2	-	-	TGTGCCAGCAGCTCGACAGCTAACTATGGCTACACCTTC	CASSSTANYGYTF
TRBV19	TRBJ2-7	-	-	TGTGCCAGTAGTACAACTTACCTAGTTCCCTACGAGCAGTACTTC	CASSTTYLVPYEQYF
TRBV28	TRBJ1-2	TRBD1	-	TGTGCCAGCACCCGGACAGGCGACAACTATGGCTACACCTTC	CASTRTGDNYGYTF
TRBV29-1	TRBJ2-3	-	few	TGCAGCGTTGGGACCACAGATACGCAGTATTTT	CSVGTTDTQYF
TRBV2	TRBJ1-1	TRBD1	once	TGTGCCAGCAGGAGGGACAGGGGATTGAACACTGAAGCTTTCTTT	CASRRDRGLNTEAFF
TRBV19	TRBJ2-3	TRBD2	-	TGTGCCAGTAGTATGCGGACTAGCGGGAGCTTGGCAGATACGCAGTATTTT	CASSMRTSGSLADTQYF
TRBV7-8	TRBJ2-3	TRBD2	-	TGTGCCAGCAGCTGGAGCGGGAGGAGCACAGATACGCAGTATTTT	CASSWSGRSTDTQYF
TRBV28	TRBJ2-1	-	-	TGTGCCAGCAGTTTAGGCCGGATTCTTAATCCGAATGAGCAGTTCTTC	CASSLGRILNPNEQFF
TRBV18	TRBJ2-1	TRBD2	many	TGTGCCAGCTCACCGACTAGCGGGAGGGCCGTGGACCCCTACAATGAGCAGTTCTTC	CASSPTSGRAVDPYNEQFF
TRBV28	TRBJ1-5	-	once	TGTGCCAGCAGCCCCGGTCAGCCCCAGCATTTT	CASSPGQPQHF
TRBV19	TRBJ2-7	TRBD2	-	TGTGCCAGTAGTATGGGTCTAGCGGGGGCTTACGAGCAGTACTTC	CASSMGLAGAYEQYF
TRBV28	TRBJ2-7	-	-	TGTGCCAGCAGGGAGGGCCCCAGCTACGAGCAGTACTTC	CASREGPSYEQYF
TRBV11-2	TRBJ1-1	-	-	TGTGCCAGCAGCCGGGCCCGGGTTGCTGAAGCTTTCTTT	CASSRARVAEAFF
TRBV6-5	TRBJ1-5	TRBD1	-	TGTGCCAGCAGTACTGGACAGGGGAATCAGCCCCAGCATTTT	CASSTGQGNQPQHF
TRBV30	TRBJ1-6	-	few	TGTGCCTGGAGTGAGGGGGAGGTGCCACCCCTCCACTTT	CAWSEGEVPPLHF
TRBV6-1	TRBJ2-5	-	many	TGTGCCAGCAGTGACGGCAGGGAGCCCGAGACCCAGTACTTC	CASSDGREPETQYF
TRBV10-3	TRBJ2-7	-	-	TGTGCCATCAGTGAACCAATACAGGGCTCCTACGAGCAGTACTTC	CAISEPIQGSYEQYF